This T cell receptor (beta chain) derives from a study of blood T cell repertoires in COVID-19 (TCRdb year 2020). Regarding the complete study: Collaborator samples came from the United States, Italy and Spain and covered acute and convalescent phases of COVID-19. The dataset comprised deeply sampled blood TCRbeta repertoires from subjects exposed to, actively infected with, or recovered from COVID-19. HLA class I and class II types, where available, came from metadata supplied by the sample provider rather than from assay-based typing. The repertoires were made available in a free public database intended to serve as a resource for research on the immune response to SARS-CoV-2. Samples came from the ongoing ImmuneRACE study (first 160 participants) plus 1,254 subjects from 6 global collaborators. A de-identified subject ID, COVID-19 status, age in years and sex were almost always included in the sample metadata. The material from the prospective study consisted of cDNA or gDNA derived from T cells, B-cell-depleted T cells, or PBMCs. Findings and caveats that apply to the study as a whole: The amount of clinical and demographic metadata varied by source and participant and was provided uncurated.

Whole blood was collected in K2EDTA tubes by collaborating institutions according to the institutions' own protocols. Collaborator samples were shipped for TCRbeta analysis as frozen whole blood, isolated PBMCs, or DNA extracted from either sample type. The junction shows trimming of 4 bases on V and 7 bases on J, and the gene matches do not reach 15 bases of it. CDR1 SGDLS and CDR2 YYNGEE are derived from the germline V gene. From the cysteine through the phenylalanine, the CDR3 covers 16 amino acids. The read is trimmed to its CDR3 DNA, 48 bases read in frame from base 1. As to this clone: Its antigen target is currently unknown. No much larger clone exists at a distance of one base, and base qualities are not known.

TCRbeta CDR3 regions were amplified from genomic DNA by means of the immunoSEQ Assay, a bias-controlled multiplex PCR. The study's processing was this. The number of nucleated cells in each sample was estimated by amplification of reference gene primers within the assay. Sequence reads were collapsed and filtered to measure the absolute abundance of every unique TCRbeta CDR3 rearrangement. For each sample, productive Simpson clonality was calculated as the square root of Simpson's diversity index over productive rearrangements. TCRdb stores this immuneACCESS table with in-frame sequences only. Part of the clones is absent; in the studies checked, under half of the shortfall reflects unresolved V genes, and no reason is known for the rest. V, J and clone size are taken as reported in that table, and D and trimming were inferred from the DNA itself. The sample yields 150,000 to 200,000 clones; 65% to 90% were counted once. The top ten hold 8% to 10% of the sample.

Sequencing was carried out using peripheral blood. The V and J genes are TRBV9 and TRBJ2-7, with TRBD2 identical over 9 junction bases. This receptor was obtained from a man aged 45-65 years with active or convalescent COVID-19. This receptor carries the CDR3 CASSKYAAGGPEEQYF. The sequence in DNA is TGTGCCAGCAGCAAATATGCGGCGGGAGGGCCGGAGGAGCAGTACTTC.